The present entry profiles one T cell receptor beta chain with its context. Its target is not known. This record comes from a study of T cell responses to AZD1222 COVID-19 vaccine. Findings of the study overall: Repertoires were sampled only after the peak T cell response. Donor demographics were predominantly white British with a female majority; clonal diversity may be underestimated. The reported proportion of spike-specific TCRs targeting unmutated variant regions was nearly half.

Profiling relied on immunoSEQ multiplex PCR, and the TCRdb table lists in-frame clones only, not all of them. This sample yields around 130,000 clones, of which around 94% are seen a single time; roughly 1.8% belongs to the top ten. Germline V CDR1 and CDR2: LGHDT, YNNKEL (reference sequence). Trimming shortened V by 0 bases and J by 2 bases, and 19 bases separated the two germline ends. The CDR3 loop spans 19 amino acids. The J gene is TRBJ2-2, the V gene TRBV3-1 (or the pseudogene TRBV3-2), with D possibly being TRBD1 (5 bases). The sequence derives from an adult in good health. The sample consisted of peripheral blood, taken on day 0 of AZD1222 vaccination. CDR3 bases: TGTGCCAGCAGCCAAGATCAATCGTGGGGCCAAGAAAACACCGGGGAGCTGTTTTTT. This encodes CASSQDQSWGQENTGELFF.